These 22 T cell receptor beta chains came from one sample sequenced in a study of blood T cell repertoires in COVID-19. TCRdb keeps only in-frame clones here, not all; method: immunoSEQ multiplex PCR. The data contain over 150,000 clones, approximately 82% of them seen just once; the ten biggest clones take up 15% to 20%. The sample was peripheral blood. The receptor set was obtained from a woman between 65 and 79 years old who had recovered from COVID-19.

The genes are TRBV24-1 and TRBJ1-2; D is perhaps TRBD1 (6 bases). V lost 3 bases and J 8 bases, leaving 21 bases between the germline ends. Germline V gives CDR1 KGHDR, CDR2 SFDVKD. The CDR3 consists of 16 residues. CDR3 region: CATSDAARGKFWGYTF. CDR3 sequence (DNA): TGTGCCACCAGTGATGCGGCCAGGGGAAAGTTCTGGGGCTACACCTTC.

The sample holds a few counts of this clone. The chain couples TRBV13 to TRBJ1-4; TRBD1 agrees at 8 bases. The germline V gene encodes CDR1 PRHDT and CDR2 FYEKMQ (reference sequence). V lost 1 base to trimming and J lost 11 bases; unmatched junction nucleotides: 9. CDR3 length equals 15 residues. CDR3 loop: CASSLAGTGNAKLFF. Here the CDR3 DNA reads TGTGCCAGCAGCTTAGCGGGGACAGGTAACGCCAAACTGTTTTTT.

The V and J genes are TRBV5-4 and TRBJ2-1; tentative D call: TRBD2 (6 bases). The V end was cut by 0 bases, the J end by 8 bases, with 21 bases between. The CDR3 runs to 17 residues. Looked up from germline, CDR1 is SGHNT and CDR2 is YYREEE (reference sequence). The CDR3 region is CASSLGDSFTLWDEQFF. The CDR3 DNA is TGTGCCAGCAGCTTGGGGGACTCCTTCACCCTTTGGGATGAGCAGTTCTTC. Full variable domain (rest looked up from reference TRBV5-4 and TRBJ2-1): ETGVTQSPTHLIKTRGQQVTLRCSSQSGHNTVSWYQQALGQGPQFIFQYYREEENGRGNFPPRFSGLQFPNYSSELNVNALELDDSALYLCASSLGDSFTLWDEQFFGPGTRLTVL.

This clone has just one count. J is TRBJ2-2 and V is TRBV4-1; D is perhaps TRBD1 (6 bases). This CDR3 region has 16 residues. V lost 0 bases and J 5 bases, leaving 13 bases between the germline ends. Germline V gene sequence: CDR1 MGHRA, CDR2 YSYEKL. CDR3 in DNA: TGCGCCAGCAGCCAAGAGGGGGCAGTAAGAACCGGGGAGCTGTTTTTT. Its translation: CASSQEGAVRTGELFF.

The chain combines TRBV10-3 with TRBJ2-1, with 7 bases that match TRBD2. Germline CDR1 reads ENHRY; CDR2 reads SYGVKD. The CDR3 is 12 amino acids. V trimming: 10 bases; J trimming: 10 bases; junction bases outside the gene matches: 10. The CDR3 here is CATATSRREQFF. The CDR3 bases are TGTGCCACTGCGACTAGCAGGAGGGAGCAGTTCTTC.

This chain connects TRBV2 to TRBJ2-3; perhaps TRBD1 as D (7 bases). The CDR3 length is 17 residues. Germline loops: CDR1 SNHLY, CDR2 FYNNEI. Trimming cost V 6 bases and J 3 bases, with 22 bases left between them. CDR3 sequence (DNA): TGTGCCAGCAGGGGGGGCAGGGGGAACCCACCGACAGATACGCAGTATTTT. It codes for CASRGGRGNPPTDTQYF.

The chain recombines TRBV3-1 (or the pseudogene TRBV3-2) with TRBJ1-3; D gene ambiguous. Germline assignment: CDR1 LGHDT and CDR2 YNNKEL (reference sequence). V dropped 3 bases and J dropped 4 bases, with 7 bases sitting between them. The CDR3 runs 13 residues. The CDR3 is CASSQGGGNTIYF. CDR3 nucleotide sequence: TGTGCCAGCAGCCAGGGAGGGGGAAACACCATATATTTT.

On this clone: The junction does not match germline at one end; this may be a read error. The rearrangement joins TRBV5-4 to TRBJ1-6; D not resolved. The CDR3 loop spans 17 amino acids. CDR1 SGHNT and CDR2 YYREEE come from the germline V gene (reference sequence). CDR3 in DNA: TGTGCCAGCAGCTTGGGTCCGTCGAGCTCCCATAATTCACCCCTCCACTTT. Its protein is CASSLGPSSSHNSPLHF.

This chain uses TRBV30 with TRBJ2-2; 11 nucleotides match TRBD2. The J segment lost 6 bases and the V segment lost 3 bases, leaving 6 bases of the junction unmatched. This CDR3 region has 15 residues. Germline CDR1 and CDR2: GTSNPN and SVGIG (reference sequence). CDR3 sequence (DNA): TGTGCCTGGAGCTATAGCGGGGGGGCGGCCGGGGAGCTGTTTTTT. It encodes CAWSYSGGAAGELFF.

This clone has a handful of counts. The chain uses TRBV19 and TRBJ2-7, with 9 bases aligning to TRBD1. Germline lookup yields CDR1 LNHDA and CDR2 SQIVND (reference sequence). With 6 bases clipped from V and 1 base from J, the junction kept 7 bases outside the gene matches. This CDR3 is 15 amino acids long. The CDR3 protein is CASRGAGTGSYEQYF. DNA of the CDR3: TGTGCCAGTAGAGGGGCCGGGACAGGGTCCTACGAGCAGTACTTC. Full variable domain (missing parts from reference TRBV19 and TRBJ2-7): DGGITQSPKYLFRKEGQNVTLSCEQNLNHDAMYWYRQDPGQGLRLIYYSQIVNDFQKGDIAEGYSVSREKKESFPLTVTSAQKNPTAFYLCASRGAGTGSYEQYFGPGTRLTVT.

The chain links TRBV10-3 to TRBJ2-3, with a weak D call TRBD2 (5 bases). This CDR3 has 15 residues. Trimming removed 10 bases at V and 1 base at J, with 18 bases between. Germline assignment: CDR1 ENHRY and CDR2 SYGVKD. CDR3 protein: CATGMANAGTDTQYF. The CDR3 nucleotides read TGTGCCACCGGGATGGCCAATGCTGGCACAGATACGCAGTATTTT.

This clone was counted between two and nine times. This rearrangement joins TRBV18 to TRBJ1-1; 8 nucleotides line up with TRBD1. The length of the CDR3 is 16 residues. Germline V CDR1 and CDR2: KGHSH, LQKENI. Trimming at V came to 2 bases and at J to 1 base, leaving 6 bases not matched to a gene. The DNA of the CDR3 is TGTGCCAGCTCACCAACTCGGGACAGGAAGAACACTGAAGCTTTCTTT. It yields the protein CASSPTRDRKNTEAFF.

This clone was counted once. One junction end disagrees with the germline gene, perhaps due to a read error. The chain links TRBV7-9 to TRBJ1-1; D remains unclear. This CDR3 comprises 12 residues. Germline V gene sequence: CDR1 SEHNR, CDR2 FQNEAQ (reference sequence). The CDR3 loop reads CASSPGMGIGNF. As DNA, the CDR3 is TGTGCCAGCAGCCCGGGGATGGGAATTGGGAACTTT. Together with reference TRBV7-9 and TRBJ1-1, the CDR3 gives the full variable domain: DTGVSQNPRHKITKRGQNVTFRCDPISEHNRLYWYRQTLGQGPEFLTYFQNEAQLEKSRLLSDRFSAERPKGSFSTLEIQRTEQGDSAMYLCASSPGMGIGNFGQGTRLTVV.

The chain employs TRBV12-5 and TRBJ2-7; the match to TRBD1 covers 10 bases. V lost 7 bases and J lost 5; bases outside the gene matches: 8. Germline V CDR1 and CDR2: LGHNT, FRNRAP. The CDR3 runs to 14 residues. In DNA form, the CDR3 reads TGTGCTAGTGCCTGGGGGGACAGGGGCCACGAGCAGTACTTC. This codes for CASAWGDRGHEQYF.

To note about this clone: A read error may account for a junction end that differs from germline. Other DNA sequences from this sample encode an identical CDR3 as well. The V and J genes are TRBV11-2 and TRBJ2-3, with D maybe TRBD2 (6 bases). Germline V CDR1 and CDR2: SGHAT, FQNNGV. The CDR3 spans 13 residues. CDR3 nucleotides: TGTGCCACCACCCGGGGGAGCACAGATACACAGTATTTT. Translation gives CATTRGSTDTQYF.

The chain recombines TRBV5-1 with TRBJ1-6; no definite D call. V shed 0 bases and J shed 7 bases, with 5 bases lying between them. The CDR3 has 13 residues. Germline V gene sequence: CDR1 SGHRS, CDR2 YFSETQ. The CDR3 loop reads CASSLGENSPLHF. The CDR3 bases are TGCGCCAGCAGCTTGGGTGAGAATTCACCCCTCCACTTT.

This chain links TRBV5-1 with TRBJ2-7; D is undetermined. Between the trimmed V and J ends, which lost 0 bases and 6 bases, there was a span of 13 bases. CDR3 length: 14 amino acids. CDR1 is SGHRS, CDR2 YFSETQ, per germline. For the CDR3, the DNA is TGCGCCAGCAGCTTGGACAGACCTACTTCCGAGCAGTACTTC. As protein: CASSLDRPTSEQYF.

The CDR3 sequence: CASSLGAGPSTDTQYF. CDR3 DNA sequence: TGTGCCAGCAGCTTAGGGGCGGGACCTAGCACAGATACGCAGTATTTT. This chain joins TRBV7-3 and TRBJ2-3, with TRBD2 as a possible D gene (6 bases). This CDR3 spans 16 amino acids. The V end lost 2 bases, the J end lost 0 bases, and 12 bases lay between the germline ends. Germline-derived CDR1 and CDR2 are SGHTA and FQGTGA.

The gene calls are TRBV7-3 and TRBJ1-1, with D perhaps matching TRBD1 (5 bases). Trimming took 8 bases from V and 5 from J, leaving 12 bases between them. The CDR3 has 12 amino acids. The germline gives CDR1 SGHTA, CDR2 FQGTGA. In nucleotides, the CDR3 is TGTGCCAGCCGGAGCCAGGGTACTGAAGCTTTCTTT. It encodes CASRSQGTEAFF.

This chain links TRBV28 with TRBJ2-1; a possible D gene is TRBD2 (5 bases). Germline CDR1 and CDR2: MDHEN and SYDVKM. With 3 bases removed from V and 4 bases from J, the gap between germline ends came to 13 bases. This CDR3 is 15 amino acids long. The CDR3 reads CASSLVEASYNEQFF. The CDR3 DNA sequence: TGTGCCAGCAGTTTGGTGGAGGCCTCTTACAATGAGCAGTTCTTC.

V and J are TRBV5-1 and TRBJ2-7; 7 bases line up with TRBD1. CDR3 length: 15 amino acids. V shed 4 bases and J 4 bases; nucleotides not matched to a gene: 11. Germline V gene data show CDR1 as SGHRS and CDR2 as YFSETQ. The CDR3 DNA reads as TGCGCCAGCAGCCCGGGCCGGGGACAGCTATACGAGCAGTACTTC. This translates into CASSPGRGQLYEQYF.

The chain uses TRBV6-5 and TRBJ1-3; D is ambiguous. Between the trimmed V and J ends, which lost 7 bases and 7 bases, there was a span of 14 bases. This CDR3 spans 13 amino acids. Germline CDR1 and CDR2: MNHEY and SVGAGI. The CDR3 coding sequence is TGTGCCAGCACCCGAACGGTGGGCAACACCATATATTTT. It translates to CASTRTVGNTIYF.